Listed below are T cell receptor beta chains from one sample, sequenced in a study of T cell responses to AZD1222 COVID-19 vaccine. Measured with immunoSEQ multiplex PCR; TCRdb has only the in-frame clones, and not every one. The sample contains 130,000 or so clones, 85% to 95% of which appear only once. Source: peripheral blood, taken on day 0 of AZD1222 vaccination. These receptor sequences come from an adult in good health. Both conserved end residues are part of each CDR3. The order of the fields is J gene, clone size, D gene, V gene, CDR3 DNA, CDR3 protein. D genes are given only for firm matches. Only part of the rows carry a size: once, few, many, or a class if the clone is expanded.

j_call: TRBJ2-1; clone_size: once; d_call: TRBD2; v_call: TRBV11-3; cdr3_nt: TGTGCCAGCAGCTTAGATCTGGCTAGCGGGAGAATAGGTGAGCAGTTCTTC; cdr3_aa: CASSLDLASGRIGEQFF
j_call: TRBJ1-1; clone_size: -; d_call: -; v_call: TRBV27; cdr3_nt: TGTGCCAGCAGTTTATACGTGGATCGCACTGAAGCTTTCTTT; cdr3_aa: CASSLYVDRTEAFF
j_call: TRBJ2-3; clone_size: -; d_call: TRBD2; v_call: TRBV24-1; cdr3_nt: TGTGCCACCCGGGGGACTAGCGGGAGCGAGACAGATACGCAGTATTTT; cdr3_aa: CATRGTSGSETDTQYF
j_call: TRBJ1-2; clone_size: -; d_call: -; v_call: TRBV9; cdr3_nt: TGTGCCAGCAGCGTAGATAACAGGCAGGGCTACACCTTC; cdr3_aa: CASSVDNRQGYTF
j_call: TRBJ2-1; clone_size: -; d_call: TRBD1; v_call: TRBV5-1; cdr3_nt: TGCGCCAGCAGCTTGGGTGGGACAGGGGGCTCGAGTGAGCAGTTCTTC; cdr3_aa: CASSLGGTGGSSEQFF
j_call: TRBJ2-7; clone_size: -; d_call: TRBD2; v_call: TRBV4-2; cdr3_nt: TGTGCCAGCAGCCAAGAGGGGGAGCGGGGCTCCTACGAGCAGTACTTC; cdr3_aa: CASSQEGERGSYEQYF
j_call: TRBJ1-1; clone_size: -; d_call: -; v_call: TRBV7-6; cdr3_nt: TGTGCCAGCAGCGTAGGGGGGACTGAAGCTTTCTTT; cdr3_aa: CASSVGGTEAFF
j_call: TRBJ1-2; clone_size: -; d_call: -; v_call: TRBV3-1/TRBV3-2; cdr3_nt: TGTGCCAGCAGCCAAGATCAAGTCTCCGGGGGGGGCTACACCTTC; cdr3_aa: CASSQDQVSGGGYTF
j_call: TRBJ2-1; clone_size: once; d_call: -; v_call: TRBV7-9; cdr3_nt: TGTGCCAGCAGCCCCGGGGGTCTGCGGCCGCAGTTCTTC; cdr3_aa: CASSPGGLRPQFF
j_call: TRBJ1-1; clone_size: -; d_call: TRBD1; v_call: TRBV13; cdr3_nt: TGTGCCAGCAGCTCGGGACAGGCCTACACTGAAGCTTTCTTT; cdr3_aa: CASSSGQAYTEAFF
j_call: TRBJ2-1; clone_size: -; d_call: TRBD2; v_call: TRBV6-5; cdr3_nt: TGTGCCAGCAGTTACTCCACGGGACTAGCGTACAATGAGCAGTTCTTC; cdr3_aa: CASSYSTGLAYNEQFF
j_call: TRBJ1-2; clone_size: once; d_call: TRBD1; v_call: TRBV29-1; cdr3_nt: TGCAGCGCAAGAGACAGGGCCGGCGGCTACACCTTC; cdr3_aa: CSARDRAGGYTF
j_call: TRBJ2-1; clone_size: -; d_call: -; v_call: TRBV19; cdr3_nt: TGTGCCAGTAGCCTGGACTGGAGCTCCTACAATGAGCAGTTCTTC; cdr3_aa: CASSLDWSSYNEQFF
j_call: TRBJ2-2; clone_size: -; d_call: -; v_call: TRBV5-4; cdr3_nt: TGTGCCAGCAGCCAGGGGGCGGGAGTTGGTCTCGGGGAGCTGTTTTTT; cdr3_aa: CASSQGAGVGLGELFF
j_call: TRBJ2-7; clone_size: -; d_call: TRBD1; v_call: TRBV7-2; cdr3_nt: TGTGCCAGCAGCTGGGACAGGGCAACCTACGAGCAGTACTTC; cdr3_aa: CASSWDRATYEQYF
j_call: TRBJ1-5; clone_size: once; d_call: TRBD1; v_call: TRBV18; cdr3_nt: TGTGCCAGCTCACCGACAGGGTCCTATGGTCAGCCCCAGCATTTT; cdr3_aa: CASSPTGSYGQPQHF
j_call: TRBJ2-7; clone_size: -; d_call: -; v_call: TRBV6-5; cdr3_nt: TGTGCCAGCAGTTACAGAGGACAGGAGGGGGAGCAGTACTTC; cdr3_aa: CASSYRGQEGEQYF
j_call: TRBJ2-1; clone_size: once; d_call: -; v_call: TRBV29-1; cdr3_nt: TGCAGCGTTGATATATCTGGGAATGAGCAGTTCTTC; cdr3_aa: CSVDISGNEQFF
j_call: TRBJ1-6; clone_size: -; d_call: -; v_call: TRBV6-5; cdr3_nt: TGTGCCAGCACCAACGATGGGCCCTATAATTCACCCCTCCACTTT; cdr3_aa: CASTNDGPYNSPLHF
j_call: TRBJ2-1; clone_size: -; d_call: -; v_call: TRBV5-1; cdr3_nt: TGCGCCAGCAGCTTAGTGCCAGGCGAGCAGTTCTTC; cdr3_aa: CASSLVPGEQFF
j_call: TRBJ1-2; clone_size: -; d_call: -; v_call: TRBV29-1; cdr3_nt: TGCAGCGTTGAAGTAGGGGCAGCTTATGGCTACACCTTC; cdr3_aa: CSVEVGAAYGYTF
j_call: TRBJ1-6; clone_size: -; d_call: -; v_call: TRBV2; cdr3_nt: TGTGCCAGCAGTGAGGGCGCCCCCTATAATTCACCCCTCCACTTT; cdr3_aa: CASSEGAPYNSPLHF
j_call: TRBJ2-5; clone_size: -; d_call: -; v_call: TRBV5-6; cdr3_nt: TGTGCCAGCAGCTTCAGGGATCAAGAGACCCAGTACTTC; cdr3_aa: CASSFRDQETQYF
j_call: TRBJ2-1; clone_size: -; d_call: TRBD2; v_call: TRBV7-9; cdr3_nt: TGTGCCAGGTCGGGGGGAGCGGGAGGAGTGGATGAGCAGTTCTTC; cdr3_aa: CARSGGAGGVDEQFF
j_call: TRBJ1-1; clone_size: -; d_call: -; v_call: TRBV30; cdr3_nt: TGTGCCTGGAGTTCAGGGAGAACTGAAGCTTTCTTT; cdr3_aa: CAWSSGRTEAFF
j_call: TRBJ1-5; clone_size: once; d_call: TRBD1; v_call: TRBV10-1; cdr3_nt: TGCGCCAGCCCACCGATCGACAGGGGAGTTATAGTTAGTAGCAATCAGCCCCAGCATTTT; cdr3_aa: CASPPIDRGVIVSSNQPQHF
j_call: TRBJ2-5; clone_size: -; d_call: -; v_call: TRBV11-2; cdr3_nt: TGTGCCAGCAGCATAGGGGTGCAGAGACAAGAGACCCAGTACTTC; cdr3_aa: CASSIGVQRQETQYF
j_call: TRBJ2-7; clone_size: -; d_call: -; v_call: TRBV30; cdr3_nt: TGTGCCTGGAGTGGGACCCCCTACGAGCAGTACTTC; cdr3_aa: CAWSGTPYEQYF
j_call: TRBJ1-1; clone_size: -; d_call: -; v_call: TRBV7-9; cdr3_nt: TGTGCCAGCAGCTTAGCCGTTTCTATTACCATGAACACTGAAGCTTTCTTT; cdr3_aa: CASSLAVSITMNTEAFF
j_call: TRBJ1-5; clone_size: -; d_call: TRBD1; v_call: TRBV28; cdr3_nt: TGTGCCACCAAGAGGTCCTTTCTACAACAGGGGGCGCCGAATCAGCCCCAGCATTTT; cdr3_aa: CATKRSFLQQGAPNQPQHF
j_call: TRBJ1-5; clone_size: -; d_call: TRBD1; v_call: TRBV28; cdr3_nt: TGTGCCAGCGGACAGGAGGGGAATCAGCCCCAGCATTTT; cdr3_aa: CASGQEGNQPQHF
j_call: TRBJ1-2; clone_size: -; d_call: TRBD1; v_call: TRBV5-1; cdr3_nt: TGCGCCAGCAGCTGGGCGGGGACAGGGTACGGCTACACCTTC; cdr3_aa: CASSWAGTGYGYTF
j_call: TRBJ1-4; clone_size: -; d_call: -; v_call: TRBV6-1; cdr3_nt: TGTGCCAGCAGTGAAGGGCAGGTCGCTGAAAAACTGTTTTTT; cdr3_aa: CASSEGQVAEKLFF
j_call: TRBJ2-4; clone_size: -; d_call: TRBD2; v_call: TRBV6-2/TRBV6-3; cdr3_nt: TGTGCCAGCAGTTACCGTAGGGGGCGGGAGGGCCTAAAGGGAAACATTCAGTACTTC; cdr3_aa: CASSYRRGREGLKGNIQYF
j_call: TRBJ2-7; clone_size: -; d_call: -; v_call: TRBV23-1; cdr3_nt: TGCGCCAGCAGTCAATCCCAGGGCTACGAGCAGTACTTC; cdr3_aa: CASSQSQGYEQYF
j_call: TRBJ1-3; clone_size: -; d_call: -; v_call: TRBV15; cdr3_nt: TGTGCCACCAGCAGAGGAATCAACTCTGGAAACACCATATATTTT; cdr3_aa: CATSRGINSGNTIYF
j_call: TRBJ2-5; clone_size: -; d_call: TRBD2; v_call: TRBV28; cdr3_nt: TGTGCCAGCTGGGGGGGAAATTGGGCAGAGACCCAGTACTTC; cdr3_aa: CASWGGNWAETQYF
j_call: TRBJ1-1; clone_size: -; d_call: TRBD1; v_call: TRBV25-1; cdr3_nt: TGTGCCAGCAGTGGCCTACTCGGGGACAGGGAAGGCGGTACTGAAGCTTTCTTT; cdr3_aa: CASSGLLGDREGGTEAFF
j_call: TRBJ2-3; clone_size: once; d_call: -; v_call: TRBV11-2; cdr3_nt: TGTGCCAGCAGCCTTCCCTGGGGCGCAGATACGCAGTATTTT; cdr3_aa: CASSLPWGADTQYF
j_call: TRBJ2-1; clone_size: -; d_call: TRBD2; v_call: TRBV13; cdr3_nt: TGTGCCAGCAGCTTAGCCCTCTGGGAATCGAGCGGGAGTATTGAGCAGTTCTTC; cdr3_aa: CASSLALWESSGSIEQFF
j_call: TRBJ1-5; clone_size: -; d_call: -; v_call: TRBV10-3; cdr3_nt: TGTGCCATCAGTGCCACACAGGGAACCAATCAGCCCCAGCATTTT; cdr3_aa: CAISATQGTNQPQHF
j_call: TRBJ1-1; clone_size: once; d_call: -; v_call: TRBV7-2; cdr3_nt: TGTGCCAGCAGCTTAATGTTCAATGAGAACACTGAAGCTTTCTTT; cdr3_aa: CASSLMFNENTEAFF
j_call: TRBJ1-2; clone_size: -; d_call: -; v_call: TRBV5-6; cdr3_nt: TGTGCCAGCAGCTTGGGGTCCACTAACTATGGCTACACCTTC; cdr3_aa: CASSLGSTNYGYTF
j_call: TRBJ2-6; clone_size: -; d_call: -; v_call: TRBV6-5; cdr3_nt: TGTGCCAGCAGTTACTCGCCCGTTGCTGGGGCCAACGTCCTGACTTTC; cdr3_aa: CASSYSPVAGANVLTF
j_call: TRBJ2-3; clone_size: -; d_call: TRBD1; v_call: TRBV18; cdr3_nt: TGTGCCAGCCAAGGAGCCGTATCAGGGGGAAGGGATACGCAGTATTTT; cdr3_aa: CASQGAVSGGRDTQYF
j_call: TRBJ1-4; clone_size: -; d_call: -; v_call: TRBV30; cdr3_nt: TGTGCCTGGACGGATCGGGTTGAAAAACTGTTTTTT; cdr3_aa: CAWTDRVEKLFF
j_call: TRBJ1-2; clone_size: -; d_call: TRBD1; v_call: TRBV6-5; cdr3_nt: TGTGCCAGCAGTTTTGACAGGGAGAGGGTCTATGGCTACACCTTC; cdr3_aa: CASSFDRERVYGYTF